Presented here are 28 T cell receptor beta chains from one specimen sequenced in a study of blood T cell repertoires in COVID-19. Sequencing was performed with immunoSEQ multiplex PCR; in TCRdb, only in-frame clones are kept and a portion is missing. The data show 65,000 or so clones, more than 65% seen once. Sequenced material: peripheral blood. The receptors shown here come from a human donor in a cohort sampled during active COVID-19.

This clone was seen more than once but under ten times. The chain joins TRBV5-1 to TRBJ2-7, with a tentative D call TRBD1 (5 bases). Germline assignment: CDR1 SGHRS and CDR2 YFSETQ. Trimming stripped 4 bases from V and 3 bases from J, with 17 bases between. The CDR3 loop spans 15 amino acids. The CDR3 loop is CASSPGHSTFYEQYF. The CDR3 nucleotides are TGCGCCAGCAGCCCCGGACACTCGACCTTCTACGAGCAGTACTTC.

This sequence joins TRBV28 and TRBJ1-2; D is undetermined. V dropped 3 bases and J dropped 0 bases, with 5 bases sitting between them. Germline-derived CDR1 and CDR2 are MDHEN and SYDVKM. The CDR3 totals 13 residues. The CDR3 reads CASSFNTNYGYTF. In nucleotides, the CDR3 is TGTGCCAGCAGTTTTAACACTAACTATGGCTACACCTTC.

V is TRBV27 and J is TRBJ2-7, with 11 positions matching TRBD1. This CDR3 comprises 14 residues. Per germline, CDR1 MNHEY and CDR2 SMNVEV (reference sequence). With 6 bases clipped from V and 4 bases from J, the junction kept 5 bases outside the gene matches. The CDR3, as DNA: TGTGCCAGCAGCTATGGGACAGGGGGATACGAGCAGTACTTC. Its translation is CASSYGTGGYEQYF.

CDR3 sequence: CASSSRTGFGEQYF. The CDR3 DNA follows: TGTGCCAGCAGCTCCCGGACAGGGTTTGGGGAGCAGTACTTC. This rearrangement joins TRBV9 to TRBJ2-7; 8 nucleotides align to TRBD1. V was pared by 4 bases and J by 7 bases, with 10 bases of the junction left unmatched. Per the germline V gene, CDR1 is SGDLS and CDR2 is YYNGEE. The CDR3 is 14 residues long.

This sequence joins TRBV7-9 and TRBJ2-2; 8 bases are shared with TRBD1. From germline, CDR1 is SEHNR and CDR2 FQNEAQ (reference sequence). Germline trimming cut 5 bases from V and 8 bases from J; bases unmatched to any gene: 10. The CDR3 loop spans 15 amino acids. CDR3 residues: CASSRFQGAFGELFF. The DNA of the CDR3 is TGTGCCAGCAGCCGCTTCCAGGGGGCTTTTGGGGAGCTGTTTTTT.

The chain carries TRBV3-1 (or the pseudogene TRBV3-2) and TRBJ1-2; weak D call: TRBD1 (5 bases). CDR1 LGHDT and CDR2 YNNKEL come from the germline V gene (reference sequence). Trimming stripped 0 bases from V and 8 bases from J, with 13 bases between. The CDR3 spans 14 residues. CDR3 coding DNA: TGTGCCAGCAGCCAAGATGCGGGGAGGGGAGGCTACACCTTC. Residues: CASSQDAGRGGYTF.

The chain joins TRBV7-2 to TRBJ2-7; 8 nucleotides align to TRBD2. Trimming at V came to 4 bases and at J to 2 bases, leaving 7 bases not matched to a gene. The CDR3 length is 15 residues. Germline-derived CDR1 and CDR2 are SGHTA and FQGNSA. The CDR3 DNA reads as TGTGCCAGCAGCTACATGGGACTAGAAGCCTACGAGCAGTACTTC. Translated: CASSYMGLEAYEQYF. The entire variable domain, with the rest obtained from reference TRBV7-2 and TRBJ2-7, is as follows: GAGVSQSPSNKVTEKGKDVELRCDPISGHTALYWYRQSLGQGLEFLIYFQGNSAPDKSGLPSDRFSAERTGGSVSTLTIQRTQQEDSAVYLCASSYMGLEAYEQYFGPGTRLTVT.

The CDR3 sequence: CASSPFPGGAETQYF. DNA of the CDR3: TGCGCCAGCAGCCCTTTCCCCGGGGGAGCGGAGACCCAGTACTTC. The V call is TRBV5-1, the J call TRBJ2-5; a possible D gene is TRBD2 (6 bases). The germline gives CDR1 SGHRS, CDR2 YFSETQ. Trimming removed 4 bases at V and 5 bases at J, with 18 bases between. The CDR3 loop spans 15 amino acids.

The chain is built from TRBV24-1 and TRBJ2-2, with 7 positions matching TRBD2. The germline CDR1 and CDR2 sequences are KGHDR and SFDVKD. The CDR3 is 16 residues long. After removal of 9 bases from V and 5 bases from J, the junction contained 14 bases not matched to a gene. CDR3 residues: CATAPSGGYRTGELFF. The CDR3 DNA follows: TGTGCCACCGCCCCCTCCGGGGGGTATAGGACCGGGGAGCTGTTTTTT.

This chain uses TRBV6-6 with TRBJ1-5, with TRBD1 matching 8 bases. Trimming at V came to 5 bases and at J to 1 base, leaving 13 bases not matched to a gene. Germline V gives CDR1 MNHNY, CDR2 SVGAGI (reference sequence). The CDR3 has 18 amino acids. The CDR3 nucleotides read TGTGCCAGCAGTCGATATAGTCCCGGGACAGGAAGCAATCAGCCCCAGCATTTT. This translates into CASSRYSPGTGSNQPQHF.

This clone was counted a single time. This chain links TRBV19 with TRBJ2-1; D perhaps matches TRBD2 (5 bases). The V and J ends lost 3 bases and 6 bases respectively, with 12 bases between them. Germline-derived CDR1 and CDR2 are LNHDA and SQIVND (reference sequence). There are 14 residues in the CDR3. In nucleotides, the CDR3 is TGTGCCAGTAGTATCCCCGGGGTGTTCAATGAGCAGTTCTTC. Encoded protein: CASSIPGVFNEQFF.

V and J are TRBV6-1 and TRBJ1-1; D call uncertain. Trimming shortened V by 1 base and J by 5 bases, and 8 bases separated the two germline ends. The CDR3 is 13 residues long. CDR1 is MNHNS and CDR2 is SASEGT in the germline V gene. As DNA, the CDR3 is TGTGCCAGCAGTGAAGTCCCGGAGACTGAAGCTTTCTTT. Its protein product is CASSEVPETEAFF.

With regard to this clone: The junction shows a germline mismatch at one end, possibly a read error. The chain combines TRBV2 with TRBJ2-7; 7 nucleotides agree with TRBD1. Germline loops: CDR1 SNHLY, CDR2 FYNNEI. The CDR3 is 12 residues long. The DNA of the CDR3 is TGTGCCAGCAGGGAAGACAGGGTCGAGCAGTACTTC. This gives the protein CASREDRVEQYF.

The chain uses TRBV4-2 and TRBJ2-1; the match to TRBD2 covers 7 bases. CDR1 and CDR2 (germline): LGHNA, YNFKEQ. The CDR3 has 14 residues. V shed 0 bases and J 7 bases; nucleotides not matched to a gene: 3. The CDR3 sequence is CASSQEREWNEQFF. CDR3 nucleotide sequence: TGTGCCAGCAGCCAAGAGCGGGAGTGGAATGAGCAGTTCTTC.

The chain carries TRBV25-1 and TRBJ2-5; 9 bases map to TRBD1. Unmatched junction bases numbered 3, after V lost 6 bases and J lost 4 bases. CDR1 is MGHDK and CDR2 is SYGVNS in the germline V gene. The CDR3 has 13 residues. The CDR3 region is CASRGTGRETQYF. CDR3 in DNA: TGTGCCAGCAGAGGGACAGGGAGAGAGACCCAGTACTTC.

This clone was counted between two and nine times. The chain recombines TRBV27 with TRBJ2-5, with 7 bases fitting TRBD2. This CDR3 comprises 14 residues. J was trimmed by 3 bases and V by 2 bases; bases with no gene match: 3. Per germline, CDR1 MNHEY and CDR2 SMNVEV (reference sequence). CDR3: CASSLAGGEETQYF. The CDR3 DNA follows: TGTGCCAGCAGTTTAGCTGGGGGGGAAGAGACCCAGTACTTC.

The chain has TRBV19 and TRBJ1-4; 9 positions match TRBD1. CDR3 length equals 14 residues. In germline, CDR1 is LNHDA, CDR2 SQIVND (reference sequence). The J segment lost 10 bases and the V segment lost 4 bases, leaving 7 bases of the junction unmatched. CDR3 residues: CASSTQGASGKLFF. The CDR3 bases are TGTGCCAGTAGTACACAGGGGGCATCCGGAAAACTGTTTTTT.

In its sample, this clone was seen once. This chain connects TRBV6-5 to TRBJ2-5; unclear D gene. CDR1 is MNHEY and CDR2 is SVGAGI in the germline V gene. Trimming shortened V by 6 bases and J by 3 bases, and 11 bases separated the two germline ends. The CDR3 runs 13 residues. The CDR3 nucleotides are TGTGCCAGCAGCCTTATCACTAAAGAGACCCAGTACTTC. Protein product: CASSLITKETQYF.

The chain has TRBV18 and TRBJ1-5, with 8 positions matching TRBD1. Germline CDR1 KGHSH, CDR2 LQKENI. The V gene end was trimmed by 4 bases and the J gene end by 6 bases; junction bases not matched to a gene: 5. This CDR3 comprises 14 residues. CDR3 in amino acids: CASSLQGARQPQHF. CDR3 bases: TGTGCCAGCTCACTCCAGGGGGCGCGTCAGCCCCAGCATTTT.

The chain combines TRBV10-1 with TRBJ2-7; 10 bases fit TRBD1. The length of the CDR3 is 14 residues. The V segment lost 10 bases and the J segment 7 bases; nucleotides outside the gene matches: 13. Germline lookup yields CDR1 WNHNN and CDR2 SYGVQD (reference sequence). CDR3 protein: CATSEGTGAREQYF. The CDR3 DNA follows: TGCGCCACTTCAGAAGGGACAGGGGCGAGAGAGCAGTACTTC.

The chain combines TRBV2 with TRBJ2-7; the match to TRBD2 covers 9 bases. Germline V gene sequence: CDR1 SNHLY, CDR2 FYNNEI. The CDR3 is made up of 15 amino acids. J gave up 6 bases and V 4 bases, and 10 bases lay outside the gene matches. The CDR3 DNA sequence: TGTGCCAGCAGTGCCTCCGGGACTAGCTTAGCCGAGCAGTACTTC. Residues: CASSASGTSLAEQYF.

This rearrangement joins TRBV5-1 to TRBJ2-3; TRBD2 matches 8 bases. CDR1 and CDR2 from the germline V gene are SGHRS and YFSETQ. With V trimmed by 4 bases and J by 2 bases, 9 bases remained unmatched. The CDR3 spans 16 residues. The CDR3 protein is CASSRALLADTDTQYF. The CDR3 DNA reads TGCGCCAGCAGCCGGGCACTACTAGCGGACACAGATACGCAGTATTTT. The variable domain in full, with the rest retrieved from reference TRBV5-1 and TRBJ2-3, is KAGVTQTPRYLIKTRGQQVTLSCSPISGHRSVSWYQQTPGQGLQFLFEYFSETQRNKGNFPGRFSGRQFSNSRSEMNVSTLELGDSALYLCASSRALLADTDTQYFGPGTRLTVL.

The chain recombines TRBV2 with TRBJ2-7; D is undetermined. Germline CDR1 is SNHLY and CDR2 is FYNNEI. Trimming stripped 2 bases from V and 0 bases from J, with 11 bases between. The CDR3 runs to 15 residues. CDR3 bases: TGTGCCAGCAGTGAATCTCGCCAAGCCTCCTACGAGCAGTACTTC. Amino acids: CASSESRQASYEQYF.

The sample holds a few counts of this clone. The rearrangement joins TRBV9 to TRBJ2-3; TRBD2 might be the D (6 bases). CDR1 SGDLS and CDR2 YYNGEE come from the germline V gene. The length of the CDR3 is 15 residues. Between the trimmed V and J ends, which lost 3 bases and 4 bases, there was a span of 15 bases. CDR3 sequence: CASSEAPTGADTQYF. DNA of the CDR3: TGTGCCAGCAGCGAGGCCCCTACGGGGGCAGATACGCAGTATTTT. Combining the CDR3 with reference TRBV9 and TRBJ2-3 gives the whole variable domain DSGVTQTPKHLITATGQRVTLRCSPRSGDLSVYWYQQSLDQGLQFLIQYYNGEERAKGNILERFSAQQFPDLHSELNLSSLELGDSALYFCASSEAPTGADTQYFGPGTRLTVL.

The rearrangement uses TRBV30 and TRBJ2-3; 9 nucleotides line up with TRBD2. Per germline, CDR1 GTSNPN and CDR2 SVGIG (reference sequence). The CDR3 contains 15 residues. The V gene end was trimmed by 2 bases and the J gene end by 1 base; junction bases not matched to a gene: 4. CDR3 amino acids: CAWSNSGGGTDTQYF. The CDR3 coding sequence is TGTGCCTGGAGTAATAGCGGGGGAGGCACAGATACGCAGTATTTT.

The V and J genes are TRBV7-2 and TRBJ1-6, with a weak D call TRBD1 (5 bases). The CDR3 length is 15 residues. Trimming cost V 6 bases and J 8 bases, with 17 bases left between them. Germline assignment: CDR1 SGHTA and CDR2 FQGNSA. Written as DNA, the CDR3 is TGTGCCAGCAGGCTAAGGATGGGGGGTGATTCACCCCTCCACTTT. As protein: CASRLRMGGDSPLHF. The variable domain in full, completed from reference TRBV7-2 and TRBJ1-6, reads GAGVSQSPSNKVTEKGKDVELRCDPISGHTALYWYRQSLGQGLEFLIYFQGNSAPDKSGLPSDRFSAERTGGSVSTLTIQRTQQEDSAVYLCASRLRMGGDSPLHFGNGTRLTVT.

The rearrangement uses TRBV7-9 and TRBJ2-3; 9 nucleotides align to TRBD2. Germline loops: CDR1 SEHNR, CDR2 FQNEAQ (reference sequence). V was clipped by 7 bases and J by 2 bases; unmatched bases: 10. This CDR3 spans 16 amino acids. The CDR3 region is CASTKRAGGLTDTQYF. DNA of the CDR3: TGTGCCAGCACCAAAAGGGCGGGAGGGCTCACAGATACGCAGTATTTT.

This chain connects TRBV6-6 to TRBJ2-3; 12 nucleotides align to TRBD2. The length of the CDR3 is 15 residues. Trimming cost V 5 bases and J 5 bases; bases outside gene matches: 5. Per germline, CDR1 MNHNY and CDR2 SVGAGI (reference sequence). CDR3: CASSPSGGGGDTQYF. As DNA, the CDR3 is TGTGCCAGCAGTCCTAGCGGGGGGGGAGGAGATACGCAGTATTTT.